Here is one TCR beta chain with its context. Antigen: not known. V shed 2 bases, J shed 0 bases, and the junction held 4 bases outside the gene matches. This CDR3 comprises 16 residues. Germline V gene data show CDR1 as MNHEY and CDR2 as SVGEGT. This record comes from a study of identical twins. MiXCR, run by TCRdb on the 5' RACE reads, gives a single entry per CDR3 protein. The sample shows 1.5 million to 2 million distinct CDR3 sequences, roughly 35% of them seen only once. Study conclusions and caveats: The authors noted that invariant MAIT and iNKT cells could partly confound zero-insertion analyses. Conclusions leaned on cross-sectional statistical analysis and did not track the same donors over time. Among monozygotic twins, out-of-frame TCR alpha sharing exceeded what models predicted.

Only healthy Caucasians were included as donors. The sequencing input was cord blood. The chain combines TRBV6-2 or TRBV6-3 with TRBJ2-1; TRBD2 aligns across 7 bases. The clonotype was recovered from a newborn girl in good health. This CDR3 reads CASSYRDYYSYNEQFF. CDR3 nucleotides: TGTGCCAGCAGTTACCGGGACTACTACTCCTACAATGAGCAGTTCTTC.